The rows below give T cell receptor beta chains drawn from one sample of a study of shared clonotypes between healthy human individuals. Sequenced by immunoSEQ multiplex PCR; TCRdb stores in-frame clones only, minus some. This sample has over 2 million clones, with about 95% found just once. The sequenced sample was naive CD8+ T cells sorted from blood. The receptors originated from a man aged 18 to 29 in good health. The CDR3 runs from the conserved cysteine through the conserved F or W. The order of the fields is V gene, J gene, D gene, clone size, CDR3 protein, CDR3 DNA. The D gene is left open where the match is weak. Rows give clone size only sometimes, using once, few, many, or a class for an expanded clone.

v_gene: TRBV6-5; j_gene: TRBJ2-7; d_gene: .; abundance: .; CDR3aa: CASSYSSGEADYEQYF; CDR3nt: TGTGCCAGCAGTTACTCTTCGGGAGAGGCAGACTACGAGCAGTACTTC
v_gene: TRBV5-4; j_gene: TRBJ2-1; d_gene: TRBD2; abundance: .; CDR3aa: CASSLDLAGSYNEQFF; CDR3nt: TGTGCCAGCAGCTTGGATCTAGCGGGGTCCTACAATGAGCAGTTCTTC
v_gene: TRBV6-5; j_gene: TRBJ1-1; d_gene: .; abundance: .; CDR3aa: CASAETMNTEAFF; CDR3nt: TGTGCCAGCGCGGAGACAATGAACACTGAAGCTTTCTTT
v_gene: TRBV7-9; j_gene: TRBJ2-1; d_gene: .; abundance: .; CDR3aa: CASSLERGGDNEQFF; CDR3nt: TGTGCCAGCAGCTTGGAGCGAGGGGGTGACAATGAGCAGTTCTTC
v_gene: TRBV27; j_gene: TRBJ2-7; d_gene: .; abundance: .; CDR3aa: CASSLVQGGPYEQYF; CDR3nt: TGTGCCAGCAGTTTAGTTCAAGGGGGTCCCTACGAGCAGTACTTC
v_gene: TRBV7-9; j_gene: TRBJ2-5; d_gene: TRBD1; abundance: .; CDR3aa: CASSSGPGGAGETQYF; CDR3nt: TGTGCCAGCAGCTCGGGCCCAGGGGGAGCAGGAGAGACCCAGTACTTC
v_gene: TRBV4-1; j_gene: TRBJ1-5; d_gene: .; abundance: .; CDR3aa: CASSQGQYSNQPQHF; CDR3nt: TGCGCCAGCAGCCAAGGACAGTATAGCAATCAGCCCCAGCATTTT
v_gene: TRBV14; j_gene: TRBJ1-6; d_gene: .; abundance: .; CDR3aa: CASSQGRSSYNSPLHF; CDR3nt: TGTGCCAGCAGCCAGGGTAGAAGCTCCTATAATTCACCCCTCCACTTT
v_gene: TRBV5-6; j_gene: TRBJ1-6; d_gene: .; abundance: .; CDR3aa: CASSLVSVEPLHF; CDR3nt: TGTGCCAGCAGCTTGGTATCTGTTGAACCCCTCCACTTT
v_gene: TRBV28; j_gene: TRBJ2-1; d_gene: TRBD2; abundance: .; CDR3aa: CASSLSSGGAPSYNEQFF; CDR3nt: TGTGCCAGCAGTTTATCCAGCGGGGGGGCCCCCTCCTACAATGAGCAGTTCTTC
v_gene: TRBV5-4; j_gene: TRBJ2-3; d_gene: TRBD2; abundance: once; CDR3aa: CASSSLSGRVGTDTQYF; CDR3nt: TGTGCCAGCAGCTCCCTTAGCGGGAGGGTGGGAACAGATACGCAGTATTTT
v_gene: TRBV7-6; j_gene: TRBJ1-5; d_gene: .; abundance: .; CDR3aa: CASSPGQYNQPQHF; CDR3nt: TGTGCCAGCAGCCCTGGACAGTACAATCAGCCCCAGCATTTT
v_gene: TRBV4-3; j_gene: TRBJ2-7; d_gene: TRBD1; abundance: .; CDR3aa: CASSQDSGGWDEQYF; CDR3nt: TGCGCCAGCAGCCAAGACTCAGGGGGCTGGGACGAGCAGTACTTC
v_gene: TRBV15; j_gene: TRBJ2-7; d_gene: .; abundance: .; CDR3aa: CATSGTSPYEQYF; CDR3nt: TGTGCCACCAGCGGGACGTCCCCCTACGAGCAGTACTTC
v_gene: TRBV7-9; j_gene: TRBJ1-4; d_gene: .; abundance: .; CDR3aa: CASSLPSGFGDEKLFF; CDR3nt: TGTGCCAGCAGCTTACCGAGCGGCTTTGGGGATGAAAAACTGTTTTTT
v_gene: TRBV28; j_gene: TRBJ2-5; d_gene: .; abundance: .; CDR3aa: CASRYQDSVRETQYF; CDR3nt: TGTGCCAGCAGATACCAGGACTCAGTGAGGGAGACCCAGTACTTC
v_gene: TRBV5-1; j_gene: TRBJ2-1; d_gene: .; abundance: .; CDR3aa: CASSPDLSSYNEQFF; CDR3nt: TGCGCCAGCAGTCCCGACTTGAGCTCCTACAATGAGCAGTTCTTC
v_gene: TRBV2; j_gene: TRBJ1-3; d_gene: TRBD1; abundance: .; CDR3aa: CASSGDRGLLNTIYF; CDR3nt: TGTGCCAGCAGCGGGGACAGGGGGCTCTTAAACACCATATATTTT
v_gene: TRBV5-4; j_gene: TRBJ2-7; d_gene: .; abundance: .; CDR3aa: CASSYDYEQYF; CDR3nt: TGTGCCAGCAGTTACGACTACGAGCAGTACTTC
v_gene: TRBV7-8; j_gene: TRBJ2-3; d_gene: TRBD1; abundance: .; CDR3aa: CASSLGGGAVEGQYF; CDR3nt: TGTGCCAGCAGCTTAGGAGGGGGCGCGGTCGAGGGGCAGTATTTT
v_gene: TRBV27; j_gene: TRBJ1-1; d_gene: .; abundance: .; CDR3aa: CASSPRGNTEAFF; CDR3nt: TGTGCCAGCAGCCCGAGGGGGAACACTGAAGCTTTCTTT
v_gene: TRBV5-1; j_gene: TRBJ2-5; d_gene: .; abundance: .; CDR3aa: CASNLDTHGTQYF; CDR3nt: TGCGCCAGCAACTTGGACACCCATGGGACCCAGTACTTC
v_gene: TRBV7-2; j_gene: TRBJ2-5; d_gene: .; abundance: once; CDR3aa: CASSYSEAETQYF; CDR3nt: TGTGCCAGCAGCTATTCAGAGGCAGAGACCCAGTACTTC
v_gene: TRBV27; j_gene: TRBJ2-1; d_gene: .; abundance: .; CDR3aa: CASSSVDSNNEQFF; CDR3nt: TGTGCCAGCAGTTCCGTCGACAGCAACAATGAGCAGTTCTTC
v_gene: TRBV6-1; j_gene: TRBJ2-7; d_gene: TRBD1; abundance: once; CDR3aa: CASRLTGGYEQYF; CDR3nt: TGTGCCAGCAGACTTACAGGGGGCTACGAGCAGTACTTC
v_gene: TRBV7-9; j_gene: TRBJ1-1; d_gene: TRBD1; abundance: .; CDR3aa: CASSQTGVRGLGEAFF; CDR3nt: TGTGCCAGCAGCCAGACAGGGGTGAGGGGGCTTGGTGAAGCTTTCTTT
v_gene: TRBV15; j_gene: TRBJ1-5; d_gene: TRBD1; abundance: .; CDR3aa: CATSRDRGEGNQPQHF; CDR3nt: TGTGCCACCAGTAGGGACAGGGGTGAGGGCAATCAGCCCCAGCATTTT
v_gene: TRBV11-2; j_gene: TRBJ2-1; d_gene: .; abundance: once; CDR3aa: CASSLLQGLSYNEQFF; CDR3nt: TGTGCCAGCAGCTTATTGCAGGGCCTCTCCTACAATGAGCAGTTCTTC
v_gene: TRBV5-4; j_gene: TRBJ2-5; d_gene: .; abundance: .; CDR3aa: CASSTDRVGETQYF; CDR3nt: TGTGCCAGCAGCACAGACCGGGTGGGGGAGACCCAGTACTTC
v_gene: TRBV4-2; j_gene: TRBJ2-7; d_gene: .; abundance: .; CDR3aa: CASSQRQESYEQYF; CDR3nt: TGTGCCAGCAGCCAACGACAGGAGTCCTACGAGCAGTACTTC
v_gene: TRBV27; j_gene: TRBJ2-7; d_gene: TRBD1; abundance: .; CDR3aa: CASSLIDTGDYEQYF; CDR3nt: TGTGCCAGCAGTTTAATAGATACAGGGGACTACGAGCAGTACTTC
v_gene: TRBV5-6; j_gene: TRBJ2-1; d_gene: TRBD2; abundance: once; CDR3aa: CASSVVLAGDYYNEQFF; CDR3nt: TGTGCCAGCAGCGTGGTCCTAGCGGGAGACTACTACAATGAGCAGTTCTTC
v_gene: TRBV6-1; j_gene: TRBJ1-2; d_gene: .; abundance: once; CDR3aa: CASSEVGREDGYTF; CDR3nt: TGTGCCAGCAGTGAAGTCGGCAGGGAGGATGGCTACACCTTC
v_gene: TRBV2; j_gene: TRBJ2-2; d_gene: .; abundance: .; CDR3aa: CASSWANTGELFF; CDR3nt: TGTGCCAGCAGTTGGGCGAACACCGGGGAGCTGTTTTTT
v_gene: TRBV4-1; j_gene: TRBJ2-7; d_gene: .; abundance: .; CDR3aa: CASSPMDTLSYEQYF; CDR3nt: TGCGCCAGCAGCCCCATGGACACATTGTCCTACGAGCAGTACTTC
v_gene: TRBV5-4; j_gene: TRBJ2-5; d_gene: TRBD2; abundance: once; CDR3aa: CASSLGAGGPGETQYF; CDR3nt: TGTGCCAGCAGCTTGGGCGCGGGGGGGCCTGGAGAGACCCAGTACTTC
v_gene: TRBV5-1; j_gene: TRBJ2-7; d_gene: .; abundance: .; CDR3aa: CASSLAEGPEQYF; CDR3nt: TGCGCCAGCAGCTTGGCAGAGGGGCCCGAGCAGTACTTC
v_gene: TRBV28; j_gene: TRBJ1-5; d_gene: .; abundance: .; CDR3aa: CASSLLGYQPQHF; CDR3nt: TGTGCCAGCAGTCTACTAGGTTATCAGCCCCAGCATTTT
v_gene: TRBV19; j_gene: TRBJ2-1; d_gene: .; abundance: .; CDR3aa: CASSTDYNEQFF; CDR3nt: TGTGCCAGTAGTACAGACTACAATGAGCAGTTCTTC
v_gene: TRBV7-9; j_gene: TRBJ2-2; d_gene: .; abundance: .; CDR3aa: CATMGSPNTGELFF; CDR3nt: TGTGCCACCATGGGCTCCCCGAACACCGGGGAGCTGTTTTTT
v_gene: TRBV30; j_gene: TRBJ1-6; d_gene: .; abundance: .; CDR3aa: CAWSSATGLSPLHF; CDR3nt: TGTGCCTGGAGTAGCGCAACAGGGTTGTCACCCCTCCACTTT
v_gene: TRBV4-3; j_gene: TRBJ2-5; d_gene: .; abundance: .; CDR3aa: CASSQLGDQETQYF; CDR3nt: TGCGCCAGCAGCCAATTAGGGGACCAAGAGACCCAGTACTTC
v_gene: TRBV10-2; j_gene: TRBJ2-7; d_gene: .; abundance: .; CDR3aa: CASSPVGGAYEQYF; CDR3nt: TGCGCCAGCAGCCCGGTGGGGGGTGCCTACGAGCAGTACTTC
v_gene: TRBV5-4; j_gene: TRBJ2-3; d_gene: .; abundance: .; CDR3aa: CASRVRERQYF; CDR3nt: TGTGCCAGCAGGGTCCGGGAGAGGCAGTATTTT
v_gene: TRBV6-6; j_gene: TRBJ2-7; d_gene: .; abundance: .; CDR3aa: CASTYGGEAYEQYF; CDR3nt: TGTGCCAGCACCTACGGGGGAGAGGCCTACGAGCAGTACTTC
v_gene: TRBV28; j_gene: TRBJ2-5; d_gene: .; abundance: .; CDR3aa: CASSSFQGLDVQETQYF; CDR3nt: TGTGCCAGCAGTTCCTTTCAGGGTCTGGACGTTCAAGAGACCCAGTACTTC
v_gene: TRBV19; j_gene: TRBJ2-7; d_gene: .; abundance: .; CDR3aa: CASSIQGSVNEQYF; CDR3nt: TGTGCCAGTAGTATACAGGGTTCTGTGAACGAGCAGTACTTC
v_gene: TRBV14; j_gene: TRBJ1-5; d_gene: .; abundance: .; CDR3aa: CASSQAASDNQPQHF; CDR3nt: TGTGCCAGCAGCCAAGCCGCGTCCGACAATCAGCCCCAGCATTTT
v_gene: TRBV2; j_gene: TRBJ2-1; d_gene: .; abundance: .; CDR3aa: CASSEVQEQFF; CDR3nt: TGTGCCAGCAGTGAAGTGCAGGAGCAGTTCTTC
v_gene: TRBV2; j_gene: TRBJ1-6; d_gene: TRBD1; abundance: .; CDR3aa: CASSDPGTGSSYNSPLHF; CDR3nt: TGTGCCAGCAGTGACCCCGGGACAGGTAGCTCCTATAATTCACCCCTCCACTTT
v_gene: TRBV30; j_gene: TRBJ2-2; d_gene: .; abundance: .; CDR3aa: CAWSGPGPAGELFF; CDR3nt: TGTGCCTGGAGTGGCCCAGGGCCAGCCGGGGAGCTGTTTTTT
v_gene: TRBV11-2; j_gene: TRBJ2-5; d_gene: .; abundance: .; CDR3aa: CASSLGVGKGETQYF; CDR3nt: TGTGCCAGCAGCTTAGGTGTAGGGAAGGGCGAGACCCAGTACTTC